The present entry profiles one TCR beta chain with its context. The protocol was immunoSEQ multiplex PCR, while the TCRdb copy is restricted to in-frame clones and leaves out a portion. The sample includes 30,000 to 45,000 clones, approximately 84% seen only once; the top ten take roughly 1.7%. From germline, CDR1 is LNHDA and CDR2 SQIVND (reference sequence). Trimming cost V 5 bases and J 0 bases; bases outside gene matches: 7. The CDR3 is made up of 17 amino acids. The sample originates from a study of monozygotic twins with cystic fibrosis. This receptor was taken from a girl aged 2 to 9 with cystic fibrosis. The chain joins TRBV19 to TRBJ1-6, with 7 bases lining up with TRBD1. Material: blood. The CDR3 loop is CASSPGQFGSYNSPLHF. CDR3 sequence (DNA): TGTGCCAGTAGTCCGGGACAGTTCGGCTCCTATAATTCACCCCTCCACTTT.